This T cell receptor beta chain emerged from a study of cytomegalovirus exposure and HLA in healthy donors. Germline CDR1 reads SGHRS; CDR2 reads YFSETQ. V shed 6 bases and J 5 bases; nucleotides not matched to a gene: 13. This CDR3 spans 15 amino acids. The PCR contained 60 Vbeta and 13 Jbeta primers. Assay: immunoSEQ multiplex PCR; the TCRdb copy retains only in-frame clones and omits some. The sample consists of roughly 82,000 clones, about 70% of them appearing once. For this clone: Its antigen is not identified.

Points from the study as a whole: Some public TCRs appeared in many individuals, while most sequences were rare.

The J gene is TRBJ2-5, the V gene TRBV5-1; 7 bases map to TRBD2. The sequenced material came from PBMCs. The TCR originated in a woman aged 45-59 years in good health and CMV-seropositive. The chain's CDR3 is CASTPAGTAWETQYF. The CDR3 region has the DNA TGCGCCAGCACCCCAGCGGGAACGGCTTGGGAGACCCAGTACTTC.